The entry that follows covers one T cell receptor (beta chain) sequence. This specimen belongs to a study of blood T cell repertoires in COVID-19. Study-level information: From T cells, B-cell-depleted T cells, or PBMCs came the material, which was cDNA or gDNA.

V gave up 6 bases and J gave up 3 bases, with 9 bases separating them. Germline loops: CDR1 KGHSH, CDR2 LQKENI. The CDR3 has 12 residues. Per the authors' pipeline: Amplification of reference gene primers was used by the study to estimate nucleated cell counts. Clones were sequenced by immunoSEQ multiplex PCR, and TCRdb holds only the in-frame ones, with some missing. V and J calls and clone size are as listed in that table; D and trimming were resolved from the DNA. The repertoire holds over 150,000 clones, with approximately 90% as singletons. V is TRBV18 and J is TRBJ2-7, with a tentative D call TRBD1 (5 bases). The TCR comes from a man aged 50 to 59 who had recovered from COVID-19. The source material was peripheral blood. CDR3: CASSSGNYEQYF. The CDR3 DNA reads TGTGCCAGCTCGTCAGGGAACTACGAGCAGTACTTC.